This paragraph covers one T cell receptor beta chain sequence. This sample stems from a study of blood T cell repertoires in COVID-19. For the study at large: Material from acute and convalescent COVID-19 was sourced from the United States, Italy and Spain. PBMCs, B-cell-depleted T cells, or T cells provided the cDNA or gDNA that made up the material.

The CDR3 has 15 amino acids. Trimming pared 2 bases from V and 1 base from J, leaving 11 bases between. The germline gives CDR1 MNHNS, CDR2 SASEGT. Methods used by the authors: Scientists estimated how many nucleated cells there were by amplifying reference gene primers. Repertoires were generated with immunoSEQ multiplex PCR, while TCRdb's copy carries only in-frame clones and drops some. V and J calls and clone size follow that table, whereas D and trimming were derived from the DNA. Here the sample spans about 250,000 clones, roughly four fifths being singletons. Sequencing was performed on peripheral blood. The receptor comes from an elderly man with acute or convalescent COVID-19. The chain is built from TRBV6-1 and TRBJ2-5; D remains ambiguous. The CDR3 protein is CASSEFVGAQETQYF. CDR3 nucleotide sequence: TGTGCCAGCAGTGAATTCGTAGGAGCCCAAGAGACCCAGTACTTC.